The 7 T cell receptor beta chains below were found in one sample sequenced in a study of molecular identifiers for immune sequencing clone quantification. From the PCR reads, TCRdb called clonotypes with MiXCR, one entry per CDR3 protein. The sample consists of 460,000 or so distinct CDR3 sequences, about a quarter of them appearing once. Input material: naive CD8+ T cells from blood, with Jurkat cell RNA spiked in. The subset: FACS-sorted CD8+CD4-CCR7+CD45RA+ naive T cells. Receptors were obtained from a human donor in good health. Some libraries in this study had Jurkat cell RNA spiked in.

Of note for this clonotype: It may be a read error: a sequence one base away is much more abundant. The chain links TRBV6-2 or TRBV6-3 to TRBJ1-1; D might be TRBD1 (6 bases). The CDR3 has 13 residues. The germline V gene has CDR1 MNHEY and CDR2 SVGEGT. In DNA form, the CDR3 reads TGTGCCAGCAGTTACGGGGGCTTCACTGAAGCTTCCTTT. Translation: CASSYGGFTEASF.

This clonotype appeared a single time. It may be a read error: a sequence one base away is much more abundant. This chain links TRBV7-6 with TRBJ2-3; possible D gene TRBD2, 5 bases. The germline V gene has CDR1 SGHVS and CDR2 FNYEAQ. The CDR3 loop spans 15 amino acids. This CDR3 is CAGSSPDWSTDTQYF. The CDR3 coding sequence is TGTGCCGGCAGCTCCCCGGACTGGAGCACAGATACGCAGTATTTT. The variable domain in full, with the rest retrieved from reference TRBV7-6 and TRBJ2-3, is GAGVSQSPRYKVTKRGQDVALRCDPISGHVSLYWYRQALGQGPEFLTYFNYEAQQDKSGLPNDRFSAERPEGSISTLTIQRTEQRDSAMYRCAGSSPDWSTDTQYFGPGTRLTVL.

The V and J genes are TRBV14 and TRBJ1-4; no clear D. CDR1 and CDR2 from the germline V gene are SGHDN and FVKESK. The ends were cut back, 2 bases at V and 4 bases at J, with 14 bases in the middle. This CDR3 has 16 amino acids. Here the CDR3 reads CASSQSQDTNNEKLFF. CDR3 nucleotides: TGTGCCAGCAGCCAATCACAAGACACCAATAATGAAAAACTGTTTTTT.

To note about this clonotype: A much larger clone lies one base from this, so it may be a read error. The chain combines TRBV20-1 with TRBJ2-3; tentatively, D is TRBD2 (6 bases). V shed 0 bases and J shed 2 bases, with 18 bases lying between them. The CDR3 runs 17 residues. CDR1 is DFQATT, CDR2 SNEGSKA, per germline (reference sequence). As DNA, the CDR3 is TGCAGTGCTAGAGAGGCCAACCTAGCGCCGCTCACAGATACGCAGTATTTT. It specifies CSAREANLAPLTDTQYF.

In regard to this clonotype: A much larger clone differs from this one at a single base, so this may be a read error. This rearrangement joins TRBV20-1 to TRBJ2-7; D perhaps matches TRBD2 (5 bases). The CDR3 extends over 14 amino acids. Germline V CDR1 and CDR2: DFQATT, SNEGSKA (reference sequence). The CDR3 DNA is TGCAGTGCTAGAGACCCAGGAGGTTCCTACGAGCCGTACTTC. This codes for CSARDPGGSYEPYF.

Concerning this clonotype itself: Given a much more abundant clone one base away, this may be a read error. J is TRBJ2-1 and V is TRBV15; 9 nucleotides match TRBD2. V shed 7 bases, J shed 4 bases, and the junction held 8 bases outside the gene matches. Germline assignment: CDR1 LNHNV and CDR2 YYDKDF (reference sequence). This CDR3 comprises 15 residues. In nucleotides, the CDR3 is TGTGCCACCATCAACCCCACTAGCGGGTACAATGAGCAGTTCTTC. Translation gives CATINPTSGYNEQFF.

This clonotype was seen a handful of times. The DNA of the CDR3 is TGTGCCAGCAGCTTCCCCAGGAATACACTTAACAATGAGCAGTTCTTC. Protein product: CASSFPRNTLNNEQFF. The chain combines TRBV5-4 with TRBJ2-1; D not resolved. Between the trimmed V and J ends, which lost 2 bases and 5 bases, there was a span of 17 bases. Germline-derived CDR1 and CDR2 are SGHNT and YYREEE (reference sequence). The CDR3 runs 16 residues.